The next 19 T cell receptor beta chains were all read from a single sample in a study of OX40 agonist ivuxolimab in advanced cancers. The assay was immunoSEQ multiplex PCR, and TCRdb's table has in-frame clones only and misses some. The sample includes tens of thousands of clones, 80% to 90% of them seen just once. Sequences were derived from CD4+ or CD8+ T cells sorted from blood, sampled in a trial of the OX40 agonist ivuxolimab. The receptors derive from an adult with an advanced solid tumor such as melanoma, head and neck, liver or kidney cancer.

The J gene is TRBJ1-2, the V gene TRBV19; D gene uncertain. Trimming removed 2 bases from V and 3 bases from J, with 10 bases in between. The CDR3 runs to 14 residues. Per germline, CDR1 LNHDA and CDR2 SQIVND (reference sequence). The CDR3, as DNA: TGTGCCAGTAGTATAAGTACAGAGTACTATGGCTACACCTTC. It yields the protein CASSISTEYYGYTF.

The chain combines TRBV5-4 with TRBJ2-1; 8 nucleotides agree with TRBD2. The V and J ends lost 3 bases and 4 bases, in that order; junction bases with no gene match: 15. This CDR3 has 18 residues. Germline V gene lookup returns CDR1 SGHNT and CDR2 YYREEE (reference sequence). The CDR3 DNA follows: TGTGCCAGCAGCTGGGATGGAAGCGGGAGCCATCCTTACAATGAGCAGTTCTTC. Its translation is CASSWDGSGSHPYNEQFF.

This clone was observed a single time. The chain recombines TRBV6-4 with TRBJ1-6; D gene unclear. The CDR3 totals 15 residues. Germline values: CDR1 MRHNA, CDR2 SNTAGT. V was trimmed by 0 bases and J by 5 bases, leaving 8 bases between them. The CDR3 bases are TGTGCCAGCAGTGACTCGATCTGGGATAATTCACCCCTCCACTTT. Protein product: CASSDSIWDNSPLHF.

In DNA form, the CDR3 reads TGTGCCAGCAGCTTAGGGGACAGGGTAACGACTGAAGCTTTCTTT. Protein sequence: CASSLGDRVTTEAFF. The V and J genes are TRBV13 and TRBJ1-1; 8 bases are a match to TRBD1. Germline lookup yields CDR1 PRHDT and CDR2 FYEKMQ (reference sequence). The CDR3 has 15 residues. J was trimmed by 5 bases and V by 0 bases; bases with no gene match: 5.

The J gene is TRBJ2-1, the V gene TRBV9; 7 nucleotides agree with TRBD2. The CDR3 has 14 residues. The V and J ends lost 3 bases and 3 bases, in that order; junction bases with no gene match: 3. In germline, CDR1 is SGDLS, CDR2 YYNGEE. The chain's CDR3 is CASSGSGFYNEQFF. In DNA, the CDR3 is TGTGCCAGCAGCGGTAGCGGGTTCTACAATGAGCAGTTCTTC.

The chain uses TRBV9 and TRBJ1-5, with D tentatively TRBD1 (5 bases). The V and J ends lost 0 bases and 8 bases respectively, with 15 bases between them. Germline loops: CDR1 SGDLS, CDR2 YYNGEE. The CDR3 extends over 15 amino acids. In DNA form, the CDR3 reads TGTGCCAGCAGCGTAGGGGCAGGGCTCGGAGAGCCCCAGCATTTT. Its protein product is CASSVGAGLGEPQHF.

The chain carries TRBV5-1 and TRBJ1-4; possibly TRBD1 for D (5 bases). Looked up from germline, CDR1 is SGHRS and CDR2 is YFSETQ. This CDR3 has 16 residues. V dropped 0 bases and J dropped 0 bases, with 9 bases sitting between them. CDR3 DNA: TGCGCCAGCAGCTTGGTAGGGGTGGCAACTAATGAAAAACTGTTTTTT. This gives the protein CASSLVGVATNEKLFF.

This chain uses TRBV6-1 with TRBJ2-5; perhaps D is TRBD1 or TRBD2 (7 bases each). V was clipped by 2 bases and J by 3 bases, with 28 bases between them. This CDR3 is built from 20 residues. Looked up from germline, CDR1 is MNHNS and CDR2 is SASEGT. This chain's CDR3 is CASSELPRGVGQIVKETQYF. DNA for the CDR3: TGTGCCAGCAGTGAACTCCCCCGGGGGGTGGGACAGATAGTTAAAGAGACCCAGTACTTC.

By sample share, this clone is medium-sized. The chain employs TRBV16 and TRBJ1-2, with D possibly matching TRBD1 (5 bases). This CDR3 region has 14 residues. Germline lookup yields CDR1 KGHSY and CDR2 FQNENV. V was clipped by 2 bases and J by 3 bases, with 10 bases between them. CDR3 coding DNA: TGTGCCAGCAGCCAACAGGGTTTTGACTATGGCTACACCTTC. This sequence encodes CASSQQGFDYGYTF.

The chain carries TRBV6-1 and TRBJ2-7; D ambiguous. This CDR3 is 16 amino acids long. V was pared by 2 bases and J by 1 base, with 15 bases between. Looked up from germline, CDR1 is MNHNS and CDR2 is SASEGT. This CDR3 is CASSESFLGTSYEQYF. The CDR3 DNA reads TGTGCCAGCAGTGAAAGCTTCCTAGGAACTTCCTACGAGCAGTACTTC.

The rearrangement links TRBV7-8 to TRBJ1-5, with D perhaps TRBD1 (5 bases). This CDR3 comprises 15 residues. Trimming left V 5 bases short and J 8 bases short, with 19 bases between. Germline V gene data show CDR1 as SGHVS and CDR2 as FQNEAQ. The CDR3 protein is CASSHFRRGWEPQHF. The DNA for the CDR3 is TGTGCCAGCAGCCATTTTCGTAGGGGCTGGGAGCCCCAGCATTTT.

This sequence joins TRBV25-1 and TRBJ2-7, with D possibly TRBD1 on 5 matching bases. Trimming removed 4 bases at V and 6 bases at J, with 13 bases between. This CDR3 region has 13 residues. Germline values: CDR1 MGHDK, CDR2 SYGVNS. The CDR3 DNA follows: TGTGCCAGCAGTGGTGCAGGGTTCTTCGAGCAGTACTTC. Its translation is CASSGAGFFEQYF.

This chain uses TRBV6-1 with TRBJ1-4; 7 nucleotides agree with TRBD1. CDR3 length: 14 amino acids. CDR1 is MNHNS and CDR2 is SASEGT in the germline V gene. J gave up 7 bases and V 8 bases, and 10 bases lay outside the gene matches. CDR3 residues: CASVRQGMGEKLFF. Here the CDR3 DNA reads TGTGCCAGCGTTCGACAGGGAATGGGTGAAAAACTGTTTTTT.

The chain links TRBV27 to TRBJ2-1, with TRBD2 as a possible D gene (6 bases). Germline assignment: CDR1 MNHEY and CDR2 SMNVEV (reference sequence). This CDR3 has 16 amino acids. Trimming removed 6 bases from V and 4 bases from J, with 19 bases in between. The CDR3 DNA reads TGTGCCAGCAGCGGAGCGGGCACCCCTCAATACAATGAGCAGTTCTTC. This sequence encodes CASSGAGTPQYNEQFF.

The chain combines TRBV27 with TRBJ2-7; no reliable D call. Between the trimmed V and J ends, which lost 8 bases and 0 bases, there was a span of 8 bases. Germline assignment: CDR1 MNHEY and CDR2 SMNVEV (reference sequence). CDR3 length equals 12 residues. In DNA form, the CDR3 reads TGTGCCAGCTATAGGAGCTCCTACGAGCAGTACTTC. It encodes CASYRSSYEQYF.

The chain recombines TRBV5-4 with TRBJ1-1, with 12 positions matching TRBD1. Trimming took 2 bases from V and 3 from J; bases not matched to a gene: 5. Germline values: CDR1 SGHNT, CDR2 YYREEE (reference sequence). The CDR3 is 16 amino acids. In nucleotides, the CDR3 is TGTGCCAGCAGCTTCGGGACAGGGGGCTTGTACACTGAAGCTTTCTTT. Translated, it gives CASSFGTGGLYTEAFF.

The chain employs TRBV30 and TRBJ1-2; tentatively, D is TRBD1 (5 bases). The CDR3 has 15 amino acids. Per the germline V gene, CDR1 is GTSNPN and CDR2 is SVGIG (reference sequence). The V end lost 8 bases, the J end lost 3 bases, and 22 bases lay between the germline ends. The CDR3 bases are TGTGCCGGAATAACCGGGACGGACTCTTACTATGGCTACACCTTC. This sequence encodes CAGITGTDSYYGYTF.

The chain joins TRBV6-5 to TRBJ2-7; D is ambiguous. Germline CDR1 is MNHEY and CDR2 is SVGAGI. Trimming pared 2 bases from V and 2 bases from J, leaving 7 bases between. The CDR3 is 13 amino acids. CDR3 DNA sequence: TGTGCCAGCAGTTACACAGATACCTACGAGCAGTACTTC. It is translated as CASSYTDTYEQYF.

This chain links TRBV19 with TRBJ2-7; no definite D call. CDR3 size: 11 residues. The germline gives CDR1 LNHDA, CDR2 SQIVND (reference sequence). Trimming shortened V by 7 bases and J by 6 bases, and 10 bases separated the two germline ends. The CDR3 spells CASKVGFEQYF. As DNA, the CDR3 is TGTGCCAGTAAGGTCGGTTTCGAGCAGTACTTC.